One sample yielded the 15 T cell receptor beta chains listed below, sequenced in a study of identical twins. TCRdb reprocessed the 5' RACE reads with MiXCR, giving one entry per CDR3 protein. This table holds about 530,000 distinct CDR3 sequences, approximately 20% found once. These data also formed part of another study, on yellow fever vaccine responses in identical twins.

Material: CD4+ T cells sorted from blood. These receptors came from a woman aged 18 to 35 in good health.

V is TRBV3-1 and J is TRBJ2-1; TRBD2 agrees at 11 bases. Per the germline V gene, CDR1 is LGHDT and CDR2 is YNNKEL (reference sequence). Trimming at V came to 1 base and at J to 2 bases, leaving 10 bases not matched to a gene. The CDR3 runs 19 residues. CDR3 coding DNA: TGTGCCAGCAGCCAAGCCCCTGGACTAGCGGGCGGAACCTACAATGAGCAGTTCTTC. It yields the protein CASSQAPGLAGGTYNEQFF.

This clonotype was seen many times. V and J are TRBV9 and TRBJ2-1, with 7 bases identical to TRBD2. This CDR3 has 15 residues. The trim removed 4 bases at V and 5 bases at J, leaving 9 bases unmatched. Per the germline V gene, CDR1 is SGDLS and CDR2 is YYNGEE. CDR3 region: CASSLGGRAHNEQFF. CDR3 in DNA: TGTGCCAGCAGCCTGGGGGGGAGGGCGCACAATGAGCAGTTCTTC.

This clonotype was detected only a few times. The chain recombines TRBV10-3 with TRBJ2-7; the D is unclear. Per the germline V gene, CDR1 is ENHRY and CDR2 is SYGVKD. Trimming left V 8 bases short and J 4 bases short, with 18 bases between. This CDR3 region has 14 residues. CDR3 protein: CAISDPKGYYEQYF. CDR3 DNA sequence: TGTGCCATCTCGGACCCCAAAGGGTATTACGAGCAGTACTTC.

This chain joins TRBV12-3 or TRBV12-4 and TRBJ2-7, with a possible D match to TRBD2 (6 bases). The CDR3 consists of 14 residues. V lost 4 bases, J lost 2 bases, and 12 bases lay in between. In DNA form, the CDR3 reads TGTGCCAGCAGTTCCTCTAGCGCAGCCTACGAGCAGTACTTC. It specifies CASSSSSAAYEQYF.

J is TRBJ2-1 and V is TRBV28; 11 positions match TRBD2. Germline lookup yields CDR1 MDHEN and CDR2 SYDVKM. The CDR3 runs 14 residues. V gave up 6 bases and J gave up 12 bases; unmatched junction bases: 10. The CDR3 sequence is CASRPSGRKGRQFF. The CDR3 DNA is TGTGCCAGCAGACCTAGCGGGAGGAAGGGTAGGCAGTTCTTC.

The J gene is TRBJ1-2, the V gene TRBV6-1, with TRBD1 identical over 10 bases. The CDR3 length is 15 residues. Per germline, CDR1 MNHNS and CDR2 SASEGT. V gave up 7 bases and J gave up 4 bases; unmatched junction bases: 9. The CDR3 DNA is TGTGCCAGCACACGGCGGGGACAGGGGAGCTATGGCTACACCTTC. Encoded protein: CASTRRGQGSYGYTF.

There are a few counts of this clonotype. V gene TRBV12-3 or TRBV12-4 combines with J gene TRBJ2-1; 11 bases map to TRBD2. CDR3 length equals 16 residues. Germline trimming cut 4 bases from V and 8 bases from J; bases unmatched to any gene: 10. CDR3 loop: CASSSLTLAGVHEQFF. Here the CDR3 DNA reads TGTGCCAGCAGTTCCCTAACACTAGCGGGAGTTCATGAGCAGTTCTTC.

This clonotype was found a few times. This chain connects TRBV5-1 to TRBJ2-2, with 8 positions matching TRBD1. J lost 4 bases, V lost 5 bases, and 7 bases had no gene match. The length of the CDR3 is 15 residues. The germline gives CDR1 SGHRS, CDR2 YFSETQ. The CDR3 sequence: CASSRQGQGTGELFF. For the CDR3, the DNA is TGCGCCAGCAGTAGACAGGGGCAGGGCACCGGGGAGCTGTTTTTT.

The V and J genes are TRBV27 and TRBJ2-7; possible D gene TRBD1, 6 bases. CDR3 length equals 13 residues. Trimming took off 5 bases at V and 7 bases at J, with 15 bases between the two ends. Germline-derived CDR1 and CDR2 are MNHEY and SMNVEV (reference sequence). The CDR3 DNA is TGTGCCAGCAGTATTCGACAGGCTGGGGAGCAGTACGTC. Protein product: CASSIRQAGEQYV.

This clonotype was seen only a few times. The rearrangement joins TRBV29-1 to TRBJ2-7, with 14 bases identical to TRBD2. Unmatched junction bases numbered 8, after V lost 7 bases and J lost 3 bases. This CDR3 region has 15 residues. Germline CDR1 is SQVTM and CDR2 is ANQGSEA. CDR3 sequence reads: CSAGTSGRAGYEQYF. CDR3 in DNA: TGCAGCGCGGGGACTAGCGGGAGAGCGGGCTACGAGCAGTACTTC.

The rearrangement links TRBV7-2 to TRBJ2-3; D is unclear. V was shortened by 3 bases and J by 1 base, with 14 bases between the two germline ends. Germline V gene sequence: CDR1 SGHTA, CDR2 FQGNSA. This CDR3 region has 16 residues. In nucleotides, the CDR3 is TGTGCCAGCAGCTTTCAGTTGTCCTTCGGCACAGATACGCAGTATTTT. Translating it yields CASSFQLSFGTDTQYF.

The V gene is TRBV11-3, the J gene TRBJ2-1; 8 bases fit TRBD2. This CDR3 contains 16 residues. Germline V lookup: CDR1 SGHNT, CDR2 YENEEA. Trimming cost V 5 bases and J 3 bases; bases outside gene matches: 9. The DNA for the CDR3 is TGTGCCAGCAGCCCCGGACTAGCCAGCGGCTACAATGAGCAGTTCTTC. Translated, it gives CASSPGLASGYNEQFF.

This clonotype was recorded many times. For the CDR3, the DNA is TGCAGCGCCGACCCAGGGCGGGCAACTAATGAAAAACTGTTTTTT. It specifies CSADPGRATNEKLFF. The chain joins TRBV29-1 to TRBJ1-4; a weak D match, TRBD1 (5 bases). V lost 7 bases and J lost 0, with 15 bases in between. Germline V gene data show CDR1 as SQVTM and CDR2 as ANQGSEA. CDR3 size: 15 residues.

The chain is built from TRBV6-2 or TRBV6-3 and TRBJ2-1; 14 positions agree with TRBD2. Germline V CDR1 and CDR2: MNHEY, SVGEGT. The CDR3 covers 14 residues. Trimming at V came to 6 bases and at J to 9 bases, leaving 4 bases not matched to a gene. The CDR3 nucleotides read TGTGCCAGCAGATTCGGACTAGCGGGAGGTGAGCAGTTCTTC. Residues: CASRFGLAGGEQFF.

The CDR3 DNA is TGTGCCAGCGCTTTTCTAGCGGGAGGAGCCCACGAGCAGTACTTC. This translates into CASAFLAGGAHEQYF. The rearrangement links TRBV5-6 to TRBJ2-7; 11 bases agree with TRBD2. CDR3 length: 15 amino acids. Unmatched junction bases numbered 11, after V lost 7 bases and J lost 5 bases. Germline V lookup: CDR1 SGHDT, CDR2 YYEEEE.